These 6 T cell receptor beta chains originate from one sample sequenced in a study of memory CD4+ T cells and cytomegalovirus serostatus. This table comes from immunoSEQ multiplex PCR, and its TCRdb copy is limited to in-frame clones, with some not included. This table holds approximately 61,000 clones, less than 85% found once. The sort gate was single viable CD3+CD4+CD8-CD45RO+ cells for memory CD4+ T cells. Sample: memory CD4+ T cells from blood. These receptors all stem from an adult in good health and CMV-seronegative. Some clones in this sample may be carry-over from other donors' samples.

J is TRBJ2-6 and V is TRBV29-1; 9 nucleotides agree with TRBD2. The CDR3 is made up of 15 amino acids. The junction had 3 bases not matched to a gene; V was cut back by 6 bases and J by 0 bases. The V gene's germline CDR1 is SQVTM and CDR2 ANQGSEA. CDR3 sequence (DNA): TGCAGCGTAGCGGGAGGAATCTCTGGGGCCAACGTCCTGACTTTC. Its translation: CSVAGGISGANVLTF. The full variable domain, rest sourced from reference TRBV29-1 and TRBJ2-6, is SAVISQKPSRDICQRGTSLTIQCQVDSQVTMMFWYRQQPGQSLTLIATANQGSEATYESGFVIDKFPISRPNLTFSTLTVSNMSPEDSSIYLCSVAGGISGANVLTFGAGSRLTVL.

The CDR3 protein is CASSLWVGDVYSGANVLTF. The CDR3 DNA sequence: TGTGCCAGCAGCTTATGGGTTGGGGACGTCTATTCCGGGGCCAACGTCCTGACTTTC. The rearrangement uses TRBV5-8 and TRBJ2-6, with D possibly being TRBD1 or TRBD2 (5 bases each). Per germline, CDR1 SGHTS and CDR2 YDEGEE. This CDR3 is 19 amino acids long. V gave up 2 bases and J gave up 4 bases, with 22 bases separating them.

The chain uses TRBV5-1 and TRBJ1-1; no firm D call. The CDR3 has 15 residues. Germline V gene data show CDR1 as SGHRS and CDR2 as YFSETQ. Trimming shortened V by 2 bases and J by 4 bases, and 15 bases separated the two germline ends. The CDR3 DNA follows: TGCGCCAGCAGCTTCTTGGAGCTGGGAGGCACTGAAGCTTTCTTT. Translated: CASSFLELGGTEAFF. Looking up the rest from reference TRBV5-1 and TRBJ1-1 gives the full variable domain: KAGVTQTPRYLIKTRGQQVTLSCSPISGHRSVSWYQQTPGQGLQFLFEYFSETQRNKGNFPGRFSGRQFSNSRSEMNVSTLELGDSALYLCASSFLELGGTEAFFGQGTRLTVV.

The chain recombines TRBV5-1 with TRBJ2-7; D may correspond to TRBD1 or TRBD2 (5 bases each). Trimming shortened V by 4 bases and J by 2 bases, and 25 bases separated the two germline ends. CDR1 and CDR2 (germline): SGHRS, YFSETQ. The CDR3 totals 18 residues. The CDR3 spells CASSQRTQRDGLTYEQYF. The DNA for the CDR3 is TGCGCCAGCAGCCAAAGAACCCAAAGGGACGGATTAACCTACGAGCAGTACTTC. Filled out from reference TRBV5-1 and TRBJ2-7, the complete variable domain reads KAGVTQTPRYLIKTRGQQVTLSCSPISGHRSVSWYQQTPGQGLQFLFEYFSETQRNKGNFPGRFSGRQFSNSRSEMNVSTLELGDSALYLCASSQRTQRDGLTYEQYFGPGTRLTVT.

This clone was counted a single time. The rearrangement uses TRBV11-2 and TRBJ1-3; D gene unclear. The CDR3 is made up of 12 amino acids. Germline assignment: CDR1 SGHAT and CDR2 FQNNGV. The V gene lost 5 bases and the J gene lost 4 bases, with 6 bases spanning the gap. The CDR3 DNA sequence: TGTGCCAGCAGCCAAGGCGGAAACACCATATATTTT. This encodes CASSQGGNTIYF.

The rearrangement links TRBV4-1 to TRBJ2-3; TRBD2 aligns across 7 bases. V dropped 7 bases and J dropped 1; count of bases not matched to a gene: 8. CDR1 and CDR2 (germline): MGHRA, YSYEKL. This CDR3 contains 15 residues. The CDR3 coding sequence is TGCGCCAGCACCGAGAGCGGGGCGGGCACAGATACGCAGTATTTT. It encodes CASTESGAGTDTQYF.